Presented here are 29 T cell receptor beta chains from one specimen sequenced in a study of blood T cell repertoires in COVID-19. TCRdb keeps only in-frame clones here, not all; method: immunoSEQ multiplex PCR. This table holds 95,000 to 130,000 clones, around four fifths found once. The sequencing input was peripheral blood. Every receptor here comes from a man aged 25 to 40 with acute or convalescent COVID-19.

The chain recombines TRBV4-3 with TRBJ2-1, with D uncertain. Trimming left V 0 bases short and J 0 bases short, with 6 bases between. The CDR3 contains 15 residues. CDR1 and CDR2 from the germline V gene are LGHNA and YSLEER. The CDR3 loop reads CASSQDKSSYNEQFF. The CDR3 nucleotides are TGCGCCAGCAGCCAAGACAAGAGCTCCTACAATGAGCAGTTCTTC.

The rearrangement uses TRBV10-1 and TRBJ2-3; no clear D. The CDR3 length is 11 residues. Germline V gene data show CDR1 as WNHNN and CDR2 as SYGVQD (reference sequence). The V end lost 4 bases, the J end lost 5 bases, and 4 bases lay between the germline ends. The chain's CDR3 is CASSVGDTQYF. The CDR3 DNA reads as TGCGCCAGCAGTGTCGGAGATACGCAGTATTTT.

The chain combines TRBV14 with TRBJ2-2, with unresolved D. The ends were cut back, 1 base at V and 4 bases at J, with 7 bases in the middle. The CDR3 is 14 residues long. From germline, CDR1 is SGHDN and CDR2 FVKESK. The CDR3 DNA sequence: TGTGCCAGCAGCCAAGTCCAGGCCACCGGGGAGCTGTTTTTT. This encodes CASSQVQATGELFF.

The V and J genes are TRBV7-2 and TRBJ2-7; D perhaps matches TRBD1 (6 bases). Germline V gene lookup returns CDR1 SGHTA and CDR2 FQGNSA. V was trimmed by 6 bases and J by 3 bases, leaving 15 bases between them. The CDR3 has 14 residues. CDR3 protein: CASRLGGQSYEQYF. CDR3 nucleotide sequence: TGTGCCAGCAGGCTCGGCGGACAGAGCTACGAGCAGTACTTC.

The genes are TRBV27 and TRBJ2-4; TRBD1 matches 8 bases. CDR1 and CDR2 (germline): MNHEY, SMNVEV (reference sequence). This CDR3 is 18 amino acids long. J lost 5 bases, V lost 3 bases, and 15 bases had no gene match. CDR3 sequence: CASSLMGTGHIGENIQYF. CDR3 DNA: TGTGCCAGCAGTTTGATGGGGACAGGTCATATAGGAGAAAACATTCAGTACTTC.

The chain carries TRBV27 and TRBJ1-1; 7 bases line up with TRBD1. CDR3 size: 11 residues. CDR1 is MNHEY, CDR2 SMNVEV, per germline (reference sequence). V was pared by 6 bases and J by 6 bases, with 1 base of the junction left unmatched. Here the CDR3 DNA reads TGTGCCAGCAGCAGGGGGGCTGAAGCTTTCTTT. It codes for CASSRGAEAFF.

The table lists this clone with a few counts. The sample holds other DNA sequences that translate to the same CDR3. The chain has TRBV5-4 and TRBJ2-3; tentative D call: TRBD2 (5 bases). CDR1 is SGHNT, CDR2 YYREEE, per germline (reference sequence). Between the trimmed V and J ends, which lost 3 bases and 2 bases, there was a span of 7 bases. The CDR3 runs 13 residues. CDR3 coding DNA: TGTGCCAGCAGCTCCGGACTCACAGATACGCAGTATTTT. Its protein is CASSSGLTDTQYF.

Only one count was recorded for this clone. J is TRBJ2-3 and V is TRBV5-4; TRBD2 might be the D (5 bases). The CDR3 sequence is 14 residues long. The ends were cut back, 4 bases at V and 6 bases at J, with 15 bases in the middle. The germline V gene has CDR1 SGHNT and CDR2 YYREEE (reference sequence). The CDR3, as DNA: TGTGCCAGCAGCAAAGACCCTAGGGAGGATACGCAGTATTTT. Protein: CASSKDPREDTQYF.

This clone was recorded once. V and J are TRBV10-3 and TRBJ2-2; 9 bases agree with TRBD2. The germline CDR1 and CDR2 sequences are ENHRY and SYGVKD. CDR3 length: 18 amino acids. Trimming took 7 bases from V and 2 from J; bases not matched to a gene: 14. This CDR3 is CAIKASSGRGDNTGELFF. CDR3 nucleotide sequence: TGTGCCATCAAGGCGAGTAGCGGGAGAGGAGATAACACCGGGGAGCTGTTTTTT.

The chain recombines TRBV19 with TRBJ2-6, with a weak D call TRBD1 (5 bases). V gave up 3 bases and J gave up 2 bases, with 11 bases separating them. Germline V gene sequence: CDR1 LNHDA, CDR2 SQIVND (reference sequence). CDR3 length: 16 amino acids. CDR3 loop: CASSISTRAGANVLTF. As DNA, the CDR3 is TGTGCCAGTAGTATTAGCACCAGGGCTGGGGCCAACGTCCTGACTTTC.

The V gene is TRBV28, the J gene TRBJ2-7; 9 nucleotides agree with TRBD1. Germline assignment: CDR1 MDHEN and CDR2 SYDVKM. V shed 4 bases and J 0 bases; nucleotides not matched to a gene: 4. CDR3 length equals 15 residues. The CDR3: CASSSGQGPSYEQYF. CDR3 DNA: TGTGCCAGCAGTTCGGGACAGGGTCCCTCCTACGAGCAGTACTTC.

CDR3 sequence reads: CASSSQGASNQPQHF. CDR3 DNA sequence: TGTGCCAGCAGCTCCCAAGGGGCTAGCAATCAGCCCCAGCATTTT. The rearrangement joins TRBV7-9 to TRBJ1-5, with D perhaps matching TRBD1 (5 bases). V was cut by 4 bases and J by 0 bases, with 10 bases left in between. The CDR3 is 15 residues long. CDR1 is SEHNR and CDR2 is FQNEAQ in the germline V gene (reference sequence).

This chain joins TRBV9 and TRBJ1-1; no definite D call. V dropped 4 bases and J dropped 1 base, with 14 bases sitting between them. The CDR3 is 15 residues long. Germline CDR1 SGDLS, CDR2 YYNGEE. For the CDR3, the DNA is TGTGCCAGCAGCCCACGCGGTAGGCAGAACACTGAAGCTTTCTTT. Protein sequence: CASSPRGRQNTEAFF.

This clone was counted a few times. The J gene is TRBJ2-5, the V gene TRBV9; 10 bases are a match to TRBD1. V lost 3 bases, J lost 3 bases, and 11 bases stayed unmatched. The CDR3 contains 17 residues. Germline CDR1 reads SGDLS; CDR2 reads YYNGEE. Written as DNA, the CDR3 is TGTGCCAGCAGCGCTCAGGGACAGGGGTGGGTGAAAGAGACCCAGTACTTC. Translated, it gives CASSAQGQGWVKETQYF.

The chain uses TRBV27 and TRBJ2-7, with 9 bases fitting TRBD1. CDR3 size: 17 residues. Germline V gene lookup returns CDR1 MNHEY and CDR2 SMNVEV (reference sequence). V trimming: 6 bases; J trimming: 2 bases; junction bases outside the gene matches: 14. The DNA of the CDR3 is TGTGCCAGCAGGCCCCCCGCCGGGACAGGGAGGACCTACGAGCAGTACTTC. Amino acid sequence: CASRPPAGTGRTYEQYF.

The V gene is TRBV7-9, the J gene TRBJ2-5, with D hard to call. The CDR3 sequence is 14 residues long. Germline assignment: CDR1 SEHNR and CDR2 FQNEAQ (reference sequence). V lost 5 bases and J lost 0, with 10 bases in between. CDR3 in DNA: TGTGCCAGCAGCCCCTCGGGTGACCAAGAGACCCAGTACTTC. It codes for CASSPSGDQETQYF.

The V call is TRBV9, the J call TRBJ2-2; no firm D call. Trimming left V 4 bases short and J 2 bases short, with 3 bases between. The germline V gene encodes CDR1 SGDLS and CDR2 YYNGEE. The length of the CDR3 is 12 residues. CDR3 region: CASSINTGELFF. The CDR3 coding sequence is TGTGCCAGCAGCATAAACACCGGGGAGCTGTTTTTT. Full variable domain (missing parts from reference TRBV9 and TRBJ2-2): DSGVTQTPKHLITATGQRVTLRCSPRSGDLSVYWYQQSLDQGLQFLIQYYNGEERAKGNILERFSAQQFPDLHSELNLSSLELGDSALYFCASSINTGELFFGEGSRLTVL.

This sequence joins TRBV9 and TRBJ2-7; possibly TRBD2 for D (5 bases). The V gene's germline CDR1 is SGDLS and CDR2 YYNGEE. The CDR3 has 15 residues. Trimming stripped 4 bases from V and 3 bases from J, with 17 bases between. CDR3 coding DNA: TGTGCCAGCAGCATATCCGTCGGGGAGAACTACGAGCAGTACTTC. Its protein product is CASSISVGENYEQYF. Variable domain in full (rest from reference TRBV9 and TRBJ2-7): DSGVTQTPKHLITATGQRVTLRCSPRSGDLSVYWYQQSLDQGLQFLIQYYNGEERAKGNILERFSAQQFPDLHSELNLSSLELGDSALYFCASSISVGENYEQYFGPGTRLTVT.

The CDR3 DNA is TGCGCCAGCAGTCAGCCCCGTACCGCCTGCACAGGGGGCAAAGAGACCCAGTACTTC. It codes for CASSQPRTACTGGKETQYF. The rearrangement uses TRBV23-1 and TRBJ2-5; 9 bases line up with TRBD1. TRBV23-1 is classed as an ORF, of uncertain function. Unmatched junction bases numbered 17, after V lost 3 bases and J lost 3 bases. The CDR3 contains 19 residues.

This chain uses TRBV10-2 with TRBJ1-3; D unresolved. The CDR3 spans 14 residues. The germline CDR1 and CDR2 sequences are WSHSY and SAAADI. Deletions cut 7 bases from V and 0 bases from J, with 10 bases between. The CDR3 is CASKATSSGNTIYF. The CDR3, as DNA: TGCGCCAGCAAGGCCACTAGCTCTGGAAACACCATATATTTT.

The J gene is TRBJ2-7, the V gene TRBV3-1 (or the pseudogene TRBV3-2), with 8 positions matching TRBD1. This CDR3 spans 14 amino acids. With 5 bases clipped from V and 6 bases from J, the junction kept 9 bases outside the gene matches. In germline, CDR1 is LGHDT, CDR2 YNNKEL (reference sequence). The CDR3 reads CASSSRTGIGEQYF. CDR3 DNA sequence: TGTGCCAGCAGCTCTCGGACAGGGATCGGCGAGCAGTACTTC.

The chain couples TRBV29-1 to TRBJ1-1, with a possible D match to TRBD1 (5 bases). This CDR3 comprises 10 residues. The V end lost 7 bases, the J end lost 7 bases, and 10 bases lay between the germline ends. The germline V gene has CDR1 SQVTM and CDR2 ANQGSEA. The CDR3 nucleotides are TGCAGCGCCTCCGACAGTGAAGCTTTCTTT. Translated, it gives CSASDSEAFF.

The V call is TRBV18, the J call TRBJ1-3, with 8 nucleotides matching TRBD1. Per germline, CDR1 KGHSH and CDR2 LQKENI. After removal of 4 bases from V and 0 bases from J, the junction contained 8 bases not matched to a gene. The CDR3 runs to 17 residues. The CDR3 loop is CASSQSGTGSSGNTIYF. In DNA form, the CDR3 reads TGTGCCAGCTCACAGTCCGGGACAGGTTCCTCTGGAAACACCATATATTTT.

In this sample, this clone turned up a few times. V is TRBV19 and J is TRBJ1-1; 9 bases map to TRBD1. The CDR3 has 15 amino acids. Looked up from germline, CDR1 is LNHDA and CDR2 is SQIVND (reference sequence). The trim removed 3 bases at V and 1 base at J, leaving 3 bases unmatched. This chain's CDR3 is CASSITGGANTEAFF. The CDR3 coding sequence is TGTGCCAGTAGTATCACAGGGGGCGCGAACACTGAAGCTTTCTTT.

V and J are TRBV7-9 and TRBJ1-2, with 10 nucleotides matching TRBD1. This CDR3 comprises 15 residues. J lost 3 bases, V lost 5 bases, and 6 bases had no gene match. Per germline, CDR1 SEHNR and CDR2 FQNEAQ (reference sequence). CDR3 coding DNA: TGTGCCAGCAGCCGGACAGGGGGTGAGGACTATGGCTACACCTTC. Its protein product is CASSRTGGEDYGYTF.

The chain employs TRBV6-6 and TRBJ1-1; possibly TRBD1 for D (6 bases). Germline CDR1 and CDR2: MNHNY and SVGAGI (reference sequence). V was clipped by 6 bases and J by 6 bases, with 11 bases between them. CDR3 length: 12 amino acids. The chain's CDR3 is CASRHRVPEAFF. DNA of the CDR3: TGTGCCAGCAGACACAGGGTCCCTGAAGCTTTCTTT.

This clone appeared a single time. The chain carries TRBV14 and TRBJ2-2; TRBD2 agrees at 7 bases. CDR1 is SGHDN, CDR2 FVKESK, per germline. The CDR3 is made up of 18 amino acids. V gave up 2 bases and J gave up 8 bases; unmatched junction bases: 17. This CDR3 reads CASSQHLGLGGSRGELFF. In DNA, the CDR3 is TGTGCCAGCAGCCAACATCTAGGACTAGGAGGATCCAGGGGGGAGCTGTTTTTT. The full variable domain, with the rest looked up from reference TRBV14 and TRBJ2-2, is EAGVTQFPSHSVIEKGQTVTLRCDPISGHDNLYWYRRVMGKEIKFLLHFVKESKQDESGMPNNRFLAERTGGTYSTLKVQPAELEDSGVYFCASSQHLGLGGSRGELFFGEGSRLTVL.

The V call is TRBV10-3, the J call TRBJ1-5; D gene unclear. The CDR3 totals 12 residues. V was cut by 10 bases and J by 0 bases, with 7 bases left in between. Germline loops: CDR1 ENHRY, CDR2 SYGVKD. The CDR3 protein is CATRDSNQPQHF. As DNA, the CDR3 is TGTGCCACCCGAGATAGCAATCAGCCCCAGCATTTT.

V is TRBV6-5 and J is TRBJ1-6; no firm D call. Trimming shortened V by 7 bases and J by 0 bases, and 10 bases separated the two germline ends. The CDR3 totals 15 residues. Per the germline V gene, CDR1 is MNHEY and CDR2 is SVGAGI. The CDR3 DNA reads TGTGCCAGCAAAGTTGAGGACTCCTATAATTCACCCCTCCACTTT. Protein sequence: CASKVEDSYNSPLHF.